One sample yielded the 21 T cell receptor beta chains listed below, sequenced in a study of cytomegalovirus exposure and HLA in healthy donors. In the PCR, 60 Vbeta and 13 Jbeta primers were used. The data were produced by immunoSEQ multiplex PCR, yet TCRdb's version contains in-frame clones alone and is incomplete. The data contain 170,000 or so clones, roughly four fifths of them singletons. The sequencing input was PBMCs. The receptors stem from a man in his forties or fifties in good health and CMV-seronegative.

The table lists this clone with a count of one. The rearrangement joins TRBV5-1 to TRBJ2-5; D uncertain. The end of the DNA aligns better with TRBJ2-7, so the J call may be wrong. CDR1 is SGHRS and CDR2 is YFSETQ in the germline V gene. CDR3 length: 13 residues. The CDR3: CASSQLVSYEQYF. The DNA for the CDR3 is TGCGCCAGCAGCCAATTGGTCTCCTACGAGCAGTACTTC.

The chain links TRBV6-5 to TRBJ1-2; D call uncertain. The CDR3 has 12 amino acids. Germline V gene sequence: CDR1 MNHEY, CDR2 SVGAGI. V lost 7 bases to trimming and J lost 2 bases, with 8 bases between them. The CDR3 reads CASMSENYGYTF. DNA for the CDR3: TGTGCCAGCATGAGTGAAAACTATGGCTACACCTTC.

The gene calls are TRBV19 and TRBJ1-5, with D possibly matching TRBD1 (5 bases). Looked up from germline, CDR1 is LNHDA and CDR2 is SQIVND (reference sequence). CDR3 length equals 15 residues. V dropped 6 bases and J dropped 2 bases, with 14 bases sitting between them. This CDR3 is CASSPRGVGNQPQHF. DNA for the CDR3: TGTGCCAGTAGCCCACGGGGGGTAGGCAATCAGCCCCAGCATTTT.

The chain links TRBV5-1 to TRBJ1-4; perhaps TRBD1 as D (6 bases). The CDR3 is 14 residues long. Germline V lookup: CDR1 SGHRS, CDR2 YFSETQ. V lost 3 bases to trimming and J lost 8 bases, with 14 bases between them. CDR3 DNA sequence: TGCGCCAGCAGCTCCGGGACAAGAGAAGAAAAACTGTTTTTT. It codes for CASSSGTREEKLFF. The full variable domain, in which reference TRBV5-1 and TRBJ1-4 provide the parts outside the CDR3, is KAGVTQTPRYLIKTRGQQVTLSCSPISGHRSVSWYQQTPGQGLQFLFEYFSETQRNKGNFPGRFSGRQFSNSRSEMNVSTLELGDSALYLCASSSGTREEKLFFGSGTQLSVL.

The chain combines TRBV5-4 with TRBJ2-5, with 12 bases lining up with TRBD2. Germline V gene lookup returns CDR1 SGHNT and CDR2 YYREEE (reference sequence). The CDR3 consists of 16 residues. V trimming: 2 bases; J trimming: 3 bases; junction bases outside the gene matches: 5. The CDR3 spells CASSFTSSGGEETQYF. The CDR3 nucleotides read TGTGCCAGCAGCTTCACTTCTAGCGGGGGGGAAGAGACCCAGTACTTC.

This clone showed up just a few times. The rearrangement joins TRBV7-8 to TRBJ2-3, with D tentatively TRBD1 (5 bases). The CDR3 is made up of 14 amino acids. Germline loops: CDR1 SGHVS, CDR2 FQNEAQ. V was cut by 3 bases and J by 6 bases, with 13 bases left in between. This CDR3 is CASSFGRVGDTQYF. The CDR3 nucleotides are TGTGCCAGCAGCTTTGGCAGGGTAGGCGATACGCAGTATTTT.

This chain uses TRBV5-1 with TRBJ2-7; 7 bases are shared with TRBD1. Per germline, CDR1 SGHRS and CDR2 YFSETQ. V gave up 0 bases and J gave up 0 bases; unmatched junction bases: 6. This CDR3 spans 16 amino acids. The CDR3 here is CASSLAGTVSSYEQYF. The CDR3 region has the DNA TGCGCCAGCAGCTTGGCCGGGACAGTGAGCTCCTACGAGCAGTACTTC.

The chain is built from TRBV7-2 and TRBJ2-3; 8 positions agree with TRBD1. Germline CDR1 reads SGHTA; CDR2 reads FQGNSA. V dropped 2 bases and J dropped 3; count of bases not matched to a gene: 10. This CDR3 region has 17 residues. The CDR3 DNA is TGTGCCAGCAGCTTAAAGATACAGGGGGTAGGAACAGATACGCAGTATTTT. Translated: CASSLKIQGVGTDTQYF.

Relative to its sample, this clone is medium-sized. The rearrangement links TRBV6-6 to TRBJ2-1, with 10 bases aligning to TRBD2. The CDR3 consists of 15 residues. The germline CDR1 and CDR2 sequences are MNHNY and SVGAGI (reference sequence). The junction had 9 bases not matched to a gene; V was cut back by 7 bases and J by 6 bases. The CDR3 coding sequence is TGTGCCAGCACTAAAAGGACTAGCGGACTCAATGAGCAGTTCTTC. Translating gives CASTKRTSGLNEQFF.

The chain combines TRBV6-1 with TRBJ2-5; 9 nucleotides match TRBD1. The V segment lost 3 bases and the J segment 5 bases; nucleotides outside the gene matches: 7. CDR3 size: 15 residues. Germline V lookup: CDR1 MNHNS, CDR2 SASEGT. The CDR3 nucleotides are TGTGCCAGCAGTGAGGTCGACAGGGGGTGGGAGACCCAGTACTTC. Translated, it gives CASSEVDRGWETQYF.

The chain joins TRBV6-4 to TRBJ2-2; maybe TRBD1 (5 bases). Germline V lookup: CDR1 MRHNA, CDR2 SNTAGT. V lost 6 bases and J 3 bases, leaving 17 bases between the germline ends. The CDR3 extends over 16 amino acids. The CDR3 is CASSMVTGSDTGELFF. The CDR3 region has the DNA TGTGCCAGCAGCATGGTAACAGGCTCGGACACCGGGGAGCTGTTTTTT.

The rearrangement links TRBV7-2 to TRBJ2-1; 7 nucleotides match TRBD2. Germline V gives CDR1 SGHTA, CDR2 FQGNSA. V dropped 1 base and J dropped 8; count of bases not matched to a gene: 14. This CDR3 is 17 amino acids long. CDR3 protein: CASSLVGGGAPRDEQFF. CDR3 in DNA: TGTGCCAGCAGCTTAGTTGGCGGGGGTGCCCCCCGCGATGAGCAGTTCTTC.

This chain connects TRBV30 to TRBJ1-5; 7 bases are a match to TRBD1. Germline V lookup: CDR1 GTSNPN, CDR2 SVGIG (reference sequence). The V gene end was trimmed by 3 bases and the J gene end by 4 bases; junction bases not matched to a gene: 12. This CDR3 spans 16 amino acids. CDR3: CAWSAPRGRGNQPQHF. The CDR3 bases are TGTGCCTGGAGCGCGCCCCGGGGCAGGGGGAATCAGCCCCAGCATTTT.

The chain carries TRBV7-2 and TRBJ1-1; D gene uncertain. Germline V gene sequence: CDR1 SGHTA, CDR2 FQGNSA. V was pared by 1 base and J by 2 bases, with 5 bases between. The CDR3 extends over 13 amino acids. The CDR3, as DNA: TGTGCCAGCAGCTTAGGACATAACACTGAAGCTTTCTTT. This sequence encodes CASSLGHNTEAFF.

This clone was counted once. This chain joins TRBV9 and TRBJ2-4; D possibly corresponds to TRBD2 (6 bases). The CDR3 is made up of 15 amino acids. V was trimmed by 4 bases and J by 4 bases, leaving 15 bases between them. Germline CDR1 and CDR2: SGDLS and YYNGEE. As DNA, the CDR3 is TGTGCCAGCAGCCCTTTACCGGGACTTAAAAACATTCAGTACTTC. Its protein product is CASSPLPGLKNIQYF.

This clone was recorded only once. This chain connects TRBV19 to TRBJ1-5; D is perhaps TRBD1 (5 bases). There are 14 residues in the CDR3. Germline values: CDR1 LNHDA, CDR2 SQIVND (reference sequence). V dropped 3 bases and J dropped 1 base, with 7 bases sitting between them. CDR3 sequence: CASSMRGSNQPQHF. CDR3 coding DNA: TGTGCCAGTAGTATGCGGGGGAGCAATCAGCCCCAGCATTTT.

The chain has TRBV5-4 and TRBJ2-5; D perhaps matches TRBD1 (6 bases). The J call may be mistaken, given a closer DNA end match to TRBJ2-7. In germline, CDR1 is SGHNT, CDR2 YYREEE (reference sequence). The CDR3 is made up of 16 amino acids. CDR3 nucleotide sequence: TGTGCCAGCAGCTTGCCTACTAGAACGGGACACTACGAGCAGTACTTC. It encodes CASSLPTRTGHYEQYF.

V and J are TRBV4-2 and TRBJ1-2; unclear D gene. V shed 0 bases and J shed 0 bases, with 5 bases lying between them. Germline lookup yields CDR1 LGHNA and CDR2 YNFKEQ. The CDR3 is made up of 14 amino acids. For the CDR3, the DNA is TGTGCCAGCAGCCAAGAAATCACTAACTATGGCTACACCTTC. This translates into CASSQEITNYGYTF.

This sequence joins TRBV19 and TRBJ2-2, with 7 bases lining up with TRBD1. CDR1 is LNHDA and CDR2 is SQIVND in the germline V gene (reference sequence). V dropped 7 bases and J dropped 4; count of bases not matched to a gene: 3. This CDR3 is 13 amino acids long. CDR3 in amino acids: CASKGAGTGELFF. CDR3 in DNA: TGTGCCAGTAAGGGGGCGGGCACCGGGGAGCTGTTTTTT.

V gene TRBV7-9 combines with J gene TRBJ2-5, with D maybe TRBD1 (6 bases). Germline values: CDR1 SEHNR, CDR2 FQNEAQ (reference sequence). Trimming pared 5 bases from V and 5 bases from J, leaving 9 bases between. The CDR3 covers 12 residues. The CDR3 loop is CASSPQGETQYF. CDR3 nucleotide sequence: TGTGCCAGCAGCCCGCAGGGGGAGACCCAGTACTTC.

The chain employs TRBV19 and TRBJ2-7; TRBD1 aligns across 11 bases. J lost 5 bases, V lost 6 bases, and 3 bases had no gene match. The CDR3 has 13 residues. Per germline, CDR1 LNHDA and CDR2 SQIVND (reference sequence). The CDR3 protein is CASSRDRGDEQYF. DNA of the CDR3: TGTGCCAGTAGCAGGGACAGGGGGGACGAGCAGTACTTC.